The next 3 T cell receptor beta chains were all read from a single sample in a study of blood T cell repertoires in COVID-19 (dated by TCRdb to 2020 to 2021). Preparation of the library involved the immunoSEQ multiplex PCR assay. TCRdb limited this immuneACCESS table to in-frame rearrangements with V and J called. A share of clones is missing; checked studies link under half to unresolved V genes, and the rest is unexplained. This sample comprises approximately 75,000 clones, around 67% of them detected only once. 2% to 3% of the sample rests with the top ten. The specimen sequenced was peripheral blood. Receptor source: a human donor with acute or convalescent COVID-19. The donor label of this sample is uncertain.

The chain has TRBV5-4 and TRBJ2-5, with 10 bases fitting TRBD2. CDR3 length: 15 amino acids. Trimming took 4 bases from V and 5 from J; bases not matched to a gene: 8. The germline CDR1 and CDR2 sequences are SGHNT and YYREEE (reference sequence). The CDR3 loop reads CASSGPGLARETQYF. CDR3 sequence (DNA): TGTGCCAGCAGCGGACCGGGACTAGCGAGGGAGACCCAGTACTTC.

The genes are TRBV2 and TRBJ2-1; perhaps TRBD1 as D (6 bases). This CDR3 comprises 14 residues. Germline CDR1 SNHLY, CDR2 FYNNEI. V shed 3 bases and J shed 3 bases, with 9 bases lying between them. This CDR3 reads CASSDWTVYNEQFF. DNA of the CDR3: TGTGCCAGCAGTGATTGGACAGTCTACAATGAGCAGTTCTTC.

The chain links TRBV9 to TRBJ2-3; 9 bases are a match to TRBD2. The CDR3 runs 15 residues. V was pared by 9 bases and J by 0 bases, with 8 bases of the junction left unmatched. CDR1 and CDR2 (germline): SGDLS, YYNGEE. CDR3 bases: TGTGCCACATCTAGCGGGGCCATTAGCACAGATACGCAGTATTTT. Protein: CATSSGAISTDTQYF.